This T cell receptor (beta chain) was documented in a study of tumor and adjacent non-tumor tissue in lung cancer. At the level of the study: There were around 11 adenocarcinoma, a couple of squamous cell carcinoma and 1 small cell lung cancer cases. Study-level results: Significantly higher TCR diversity was found in tumor than normal lung. Normal lung showed higher cumulative top 100 clone frequency than tumor.

This sample's RNA came from whole unsorted tissue. TCRbeta libraries were built with three rounds of nested PCR, modified from ARM-PCR. Via MiXCR, TCRdb re-called the multiplex PCR reads, giving one row per CDR3 protein. The data show more than 75,000 distinct CDR3 sequences, approximately 68% seen once. In regard to this clonotype: Its antigen is not identified. A junction end diverges from the germline sequence, so it may reflect a read error.

This receptor was taken from a woman between 65 and 79 years old with non-small cell lung cancer. Input material: lung tumor tissue.

Here the CDR3 DNA reads TGTGTCAGCATCCAAGACTTTATAGTGGGTAGCGGGAACACCGGGGAGCTGTTTTTT. Amino acid sequence: CVSIQDFIVGSGNTGELFF. The chain employs TRBV4-2 and TRBJ2-2, with TRBD2 as a possible D gene (6 bases). CDR1 and CDR2 from the germline V gene are LGHNA and YNFKEQ. The CDR3 contains 19 residues.